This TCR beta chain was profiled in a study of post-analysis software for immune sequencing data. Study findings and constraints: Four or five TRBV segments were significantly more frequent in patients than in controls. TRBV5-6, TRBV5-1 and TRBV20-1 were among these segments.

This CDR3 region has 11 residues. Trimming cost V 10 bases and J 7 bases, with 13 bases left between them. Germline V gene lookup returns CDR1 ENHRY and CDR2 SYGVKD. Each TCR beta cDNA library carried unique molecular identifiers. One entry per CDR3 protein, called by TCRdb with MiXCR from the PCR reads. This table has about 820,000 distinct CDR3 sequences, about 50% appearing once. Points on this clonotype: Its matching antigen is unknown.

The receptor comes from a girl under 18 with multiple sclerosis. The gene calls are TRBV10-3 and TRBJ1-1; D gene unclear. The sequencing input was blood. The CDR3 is CATRMGVEAFF. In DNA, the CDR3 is TGTGCCACTCGTATGGGAGTTGAAGCTTTCTTT.